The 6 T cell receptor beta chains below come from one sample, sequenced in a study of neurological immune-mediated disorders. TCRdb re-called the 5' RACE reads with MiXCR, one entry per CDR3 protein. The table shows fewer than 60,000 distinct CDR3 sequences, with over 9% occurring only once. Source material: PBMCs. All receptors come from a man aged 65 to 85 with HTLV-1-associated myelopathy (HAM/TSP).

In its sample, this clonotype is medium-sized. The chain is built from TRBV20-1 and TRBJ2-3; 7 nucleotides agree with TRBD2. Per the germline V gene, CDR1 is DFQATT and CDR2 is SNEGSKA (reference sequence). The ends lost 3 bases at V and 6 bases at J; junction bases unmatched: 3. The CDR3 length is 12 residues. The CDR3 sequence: CSASLREDTQYF. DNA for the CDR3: TGCAGTGCTAGTCTGCGGGAGGATACGCAGTATTTT.

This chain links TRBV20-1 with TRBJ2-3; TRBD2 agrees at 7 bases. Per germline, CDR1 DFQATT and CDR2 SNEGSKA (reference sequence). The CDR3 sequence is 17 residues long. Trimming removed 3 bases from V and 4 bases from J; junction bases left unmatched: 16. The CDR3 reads CSASKWDRTSGADTQYF. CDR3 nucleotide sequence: TGCAGTGCTAGTAAGTGGGACCGGACTAGTGGGGCAGATACGCAGTATTTT.

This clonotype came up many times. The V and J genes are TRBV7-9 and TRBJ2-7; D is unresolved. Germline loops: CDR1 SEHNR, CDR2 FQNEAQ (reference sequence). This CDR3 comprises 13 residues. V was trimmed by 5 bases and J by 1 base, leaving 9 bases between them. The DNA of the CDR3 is TGTGCCAGCAGCCGTTTATGGTCCTACGAGCAGTACTTC. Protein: CASSRLWSYEQYF.

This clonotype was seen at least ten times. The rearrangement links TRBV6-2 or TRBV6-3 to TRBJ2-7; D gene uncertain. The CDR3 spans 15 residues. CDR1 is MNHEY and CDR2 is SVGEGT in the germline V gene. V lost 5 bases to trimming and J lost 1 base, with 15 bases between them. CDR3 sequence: CASSPLRTVSYEQYF. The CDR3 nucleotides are TGTGCCAGCAGTCCCCTCCGGACGGTTTCCTACGAGCAGTACTTC.

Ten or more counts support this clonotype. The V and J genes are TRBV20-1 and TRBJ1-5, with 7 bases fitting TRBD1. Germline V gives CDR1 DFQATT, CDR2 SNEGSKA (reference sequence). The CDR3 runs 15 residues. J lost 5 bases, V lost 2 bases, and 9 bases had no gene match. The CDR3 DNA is TGCAGTGCTAGACCCTCGGGACAGTTACATCAGCCCCAGCATTTT. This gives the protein CSARPSGQLHQPQHF.

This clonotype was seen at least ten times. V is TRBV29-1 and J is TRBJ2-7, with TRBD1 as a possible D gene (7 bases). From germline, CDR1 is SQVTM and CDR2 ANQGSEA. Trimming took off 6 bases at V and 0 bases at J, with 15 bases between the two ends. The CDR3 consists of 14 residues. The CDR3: CSVSSQGGSYEQYF. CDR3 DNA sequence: TGCAGCGTATCTTCTCAGGGGGGCTCCTACGAGCAGTACTTC.